The T cell receptor beta chain under discussion was sequenced for a study of T-cell reconstitution after alpha-beta-depleted transplantation in children. Unique molecular identifiers were used to barcode this TCRbeta library. TCRdb reprocessed the PCR reads with MiXCR, giving one entry per CDR3 protein. The sample contains hundreds of thousands of distinct CDR3 sequences, under 15% of which appear only once. The CDR3 length is 16 residues. V was trimmed by 4 bases and J by 0 bases, leaving 16 bases between them. Germline CDR1 SGHRS, CDR2 YFSETQ. The sequence was obtained from a human donor who donated a stem cell graft to a child with combined immunodeficiency. Sample: PBMCs from the stem cell graft donor, taken from the stem cell graft. The V call is TRBV5-1, the J call TRBJ1-1; TRBD1 is a possible D gene (6 bases). The CDR3 sequence: CASSTEWGHLNTEAFF. CDR3 in DNA: TGCGCCAGCAGCACGGAGTGGGGGCACCTGAACACTGAAGCTTTCTTT. Looking up the rest from reference TRBV5-1 and TRBJ1-1 gives the full variable domain: KAGVTQTPRYLIKTRGQQVTLSCSPISGHRSVSWYQQTPGQGLQFLFEYFSETQRNKGNFPGRFSGRQFSNSRSEMNVSTLELGDSALYLCASSTEWGHLNTEAFFGQGTRLTVV.